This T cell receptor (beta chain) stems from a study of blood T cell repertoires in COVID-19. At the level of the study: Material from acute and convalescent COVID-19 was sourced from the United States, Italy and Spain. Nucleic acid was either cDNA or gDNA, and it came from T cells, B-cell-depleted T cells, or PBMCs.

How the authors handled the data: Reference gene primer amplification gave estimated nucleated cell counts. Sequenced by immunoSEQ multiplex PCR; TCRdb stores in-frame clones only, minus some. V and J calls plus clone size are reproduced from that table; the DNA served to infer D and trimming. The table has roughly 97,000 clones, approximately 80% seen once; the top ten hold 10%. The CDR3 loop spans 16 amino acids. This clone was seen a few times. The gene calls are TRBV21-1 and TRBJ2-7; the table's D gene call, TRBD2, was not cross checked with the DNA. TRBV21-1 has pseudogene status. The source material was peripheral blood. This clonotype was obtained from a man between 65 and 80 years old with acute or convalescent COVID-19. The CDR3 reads CASSKSVGREGYEQYF. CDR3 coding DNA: TGTGCCAGCAGCAAAAGTGTCGGGAGGGAGGGCTACGAGCAGTACTTC.